These T cell receptor beta chains were read from a single sample in a study of CD8+ T cells in alopecia areata. The repertoire was sequenced with immunoSEQ multiplex PCR; TCRdb's copy has only in-frame clones and lacks some. The repertoire includes 95,000 to 110,000 clones, 65% to 85% of them detected once, and less than 30% sits in the top ten. Sequencing used CD8+ T cells sorted from blood, obtained at week 24, from a patient treated with tofacitinib. These receptors were collected from a human donor with alopecia areata. The CDR3 runs from the conserved cysteine through the conserved F or W. Each record gives: CDR3 protein, CDR3 DNA, V gene, clone size, D gene, J gene. The D gene is left open where the match is weak. Expanded clones are given a class, and other clones once, few, many or no size at all.

CDR3 protein: CASSYSTGASYEQYF
CDR3 DNA: TGTGCCAGCAGTTACTCGACTGGGGCTTCCTACGAGCAGTACTTC
V gene: TRBV6-5
clone size: -
D gene: -
J gene: TRBJ2-7

CDR3 protein: CASSSLSSGGSTDTQYF
CDR3 DNA: TGTGCCAGCAGCTCCCTATCTAGCGGGGGGAGCACAGATACGCAGTATTTT
V gene: TRBV7-2
clone size: -
D gene: TRBD2
J gene: TRBJ2-3

CDR3 protein: CASSITGTLPSTDTQYF
CDR3 DNA: TGTGCCAGCAGTATCACCGGGACCCTGCCTAGCACAGATACGCAGTATTTT
V gene: TRBV5-4
clone size: -
D gene: -
J gene: TRBJ2-3

CDR3 protein: CASRSGGALDTQYF
CDR3 DNA: TGCGCCAGCAGGAGCGGGGGGGCCCTAGATACGCAGTATTTT
V gene: TRBV10-2
clone size: -
D gene: TRBD2
J gene: TRBJ2-3

CDR3 protein: CASSLGGTGSGVGEAFF
CDR3 DNA: TGTGCCAGCAGCTTAGGGGGGACAGGGTCTGGAGTGGGTGAAGCTTTCTTT
V gene: TRBV7-6
clone size: -
D gene: TRBD1
J gene: TRBJ1-1

CDR3 protein: CASSISTSGLTDTQYF
CDR3 DNA: TGTGCCAGTAGTATCTCGACTAGCGGCCTCACAGATACGCAGTATTTT
V gene: TRBV19
clone size: -
D gene: TRBD2
J gene: TRBJ2-3

CDR3 protein: CASGFGGQPQTQYF
CDR3 DNA: TGTGCTAGTGGTTTTGGCGGTCAGCCCCAGACCCAGTACTTC
V gene: TRBV12-5
clone size: -
D gene: -
J gene: TRBJ2-5

CDR3 protein: CASTLTGNTGELFF
CDR3 DNA: TGTGCCAGCACCCTTACAGGGAACACCGGGGAGCTGTTTTTT
V gene: TRBV28
clone size: -
D gene: -
J gene: TRBJ2-2

CDR3 protein: CASSPPGTNSPLHF
CDR3 DNA: TGTGCCAGCAGCCCCCCCGGGACAAATTCACCCCTCCACTTT
V gene: TRBV7-9
clone size: -
D gene: -
J gene: TRBJ1-6

CDR3 protein: CASSLGGQGTQETQYF
CDR3 DNA: TGTGCCAGCAGCTTGGGGGGACAGGGAACCCAAGAGACCCAGTACTTC
V gene: TRBV7-8
clone size: -
D gene: TRBD1
J gene: TRBJ2-5

CDR3 protein: CSVDSQGTDYGYTF
CDR3 DNA: TGCAGCGTTGACTCCCAGGGTACGGACTATGGCTACACCTTC
V gene: TRBV29-1
clone size: -
D gene: -
J gene: TRBJ1-2

CDR3 protein: CASSVYGCGWQVCSYEQYF
CDR3 DNA: TGTGCCAGCAGCGTATATGGTTGCGGGTGGCAGGTTTGCTCCTACGAGCAGTACTTC
V gene: TRBV9
clone size: once
D gene: -
J gene: TRBJ2-7

CDR3 protein: CASSVATGGETQYF
CDR3 DNA: TGTGCCAGCAGCGTAGCGACGGGGGGAGAGACCCAGTACTTC
V gene: TRBV9
clone size: -
D gene: TRBD2
J gene: TRBJ2-5

CDR3 protein: CASSPGGGAYNEQFF
CDR3 DNA: TGTGCCAGCTCACCGGGCGGGGGGGCCTACAATGAGCAGTTCTTC
V gene: TRBV18
clone size: -
D gene: TRBD2
J gene: TRBJ2-1

CDR3 protein: CSVEDGSTGELFF
CDR3 DNA: TGCAGCGTTGAAGATGGGAGCACCGGGGAGCTGTTTTTT
V gene: TRBV29-1
clone size: few
D gene: -
J gene: TRBJ2-2

CDR3 protein: CSVDRRTEAFF
CDR3 DNA: TGCAGCGTTGACAGAAGGACTGAAGCTTTCTTT
V gene: TRBV29-1
clone size: -
D gene: -
J gene: TRBJ1-1

CDR3 protein: CASSATSGGVTDTQYF
CDR3 DNA: TGTGCCAGCAGCGCGACTAGCGGGGGGGTCACAGATACGCAGTATTTT
V gene: TRBV9
clone size: -
D gene: TRBD2
J gene: TRBJ2-3

CDR3 protein: CASSEDIVRGGSGNTIYF
CDR3 DNA: TGTGCCAGCAGCGAGGATATCGTGCGTGGGGGCTCTGGAAACACCATATATTTT
V gene: TRBV9
clone size: -
D gene: -
J gene: TRBJ1-3

CDR3 protein: CASSSLSGGGTYEQYF
CDR3 DNA: TGTGCCAGCAGCTCCCTCTCCGGCGGGGGCACCTACGAGCAGTACTTC
V gene: TRBV13
clone size: -
D gene: -
J gene: TRBJ2-7

CDR3 protein: CASSQDGFNYGYTF
CDR3 DNA: TGCGCCAGCAGCCAAGACGGGTTTAACTATGGCTACACCTTC
V gene: TRBV4-1
clone size: -
D gene: -
J gene: TRBJ1-2

CDR3 protein: CASRAGLYEQYF
CDR3 DNA: TGTGCCAGCAGGGCAGGTCTCTACGAGCAGTACTTC
V gene: TRBV2
clone size: -
D gene: -
J gene: TRBJ2-7

CDR3 protein: CASSLWAGGNTGELFF
CDR3 DNA: TGTGCCAGCAGTTTATGGGCGGGGGGGAACACCGGGGAGCTGTTTTTT
V gene: TRBV27
clone size: -
D gene: TRBD2
J gene: TRBJ2-2

CDR3 protein: CASSLRQASSYNEQFF
CDR3 DNA: TGCGCCAGCAGCTTGCGCCAGGCCAGCTCCTACAATGAGCAGTTCTTC
V gene: TRBV5-1
clone size: -
D gene: -
J gene: TRBJ2-1

CDR3 protein: CASSVGQGEETQYF
CDR3 DNA: TGTGCCAGCAGCGTTGGACAGGGGGAAGAGACCCAGTACTTC
V gene: TRBV9
clone size: -
D gene: TRBD1
J gene: TRBJ2-5

CDR3 protein: CSVSDTEAFF
CDR3 DNA: TGCAGCGTTAGTGATACTGAAGCTTTCTTT
V gene: TRBV29-1
clone size: -
D gene: -
J gene: TRBJ1-1

CDR3 protein: CSVCQTNTEAFF
CDR3 DNA: TGCAGCGTTTGTCAGACGAACACTGAAGCTTTCTTT
V gene: TRBV29-1
clone size: -
D gene: -
J gene: TRBJ1-1

CDR3 protein: CSFNRGMNTEAFF
CDR3 DNA: TGCAGCTTCAACAGGGGAATGAACACTGAAGCTTTCTTT
V gene: TRBV29-1
clone size: once
D gene: TRBD1
J gene: TRBJ1-1

CDR3 protein: CASRGFRNEQFF
CDR3 DNA: TGTGCCAGCAGGGGATTCCGCAATGAGCAGTTCTTC
V gene: TRBV7-2
clone size: few
D gene: -
J gene: TRBJ2-1

CDR3 protein: CASSSMTGPYEQYF
CDR3 DNA: TGCGCCAGCAGCTCCATGACAGGGCCCTACGAGCAGTACTTC
V gene: TRBV5-1
clone size: -
D gene: TRBD1
J gene: TRBJ2-7

CDR3 protein: CASSVGYNEQFF
CDR3 DNA: TGTGCCAGCAGCGTAGGATACAATGAGCAGTTCTTC
V gene: TRBV9
clone size: -
D gene: -
J gene: TRBJ2-1

CDR3 protein: CSVVDTRSYEQYF
CDR3 DNA: TGCAGCGTTGTGGACACCCGCTCCTACGAGCAGTACTTC
V gene: TRBV29-1
clone size: -
D gene: -
J gene: TRBJ2-7

CDR3 protein: CASSFDRDHEQYF
CDR3 DNA: TGTGCTAGCAGCTTCGACAGGGACCACGAGCAGTACTTC
V gene: TRBV7-7
clone size: -
D gene: TRBD1
J gene: TRBJ2-7

CDR3 protein: CASSPQGGGYSYEQYF
CDR3 DNA: TGTGCCAGCAGTCCACAGGGCGGGGGATATTCCTACGAGCAGTACTTC
V gene: TRBV2
clone size: -
D gene: -
J gene: TRBJ2-7

CDR3 protein: CASSLGGTNEKLFF
CDR3 DNA: TGTGCCAGCAGCTTGGGAGGGACGAATGAAAAACTGTTTTTT
V gene: TRBV13
clone size: once
D gene: -
J gene: TRBJ1-4

CDR3 protein: CSVESGQGILNEQFF
CDR3 DNA: TGCAGCGTTGAATCGGGACAGGGGATCCTCAATGAGCAGTTCTTC
V gene: TRBV29-1
clone size: -
D gene: TRBD1
J gene: TRBJ2-1

CDR3 protein: CASSVGTGGHNEQFF
CDR3 DNA: TGTGCCAGCAGCGTAGGGACAGGGGGCCACAATGAGCAGTTCTTC
V gene: TRBV9
clone size: -
D gene: TRBD1
J gene: TRBJ2-1

CDR3 protein: CASSQSWADTQYF
CDR3 DNA: TGCGCCAGCAGCCAGAGCTGGGCAGATACGCAGTATTTT
V gene: TRBV4-1
clone size: -
D gene: -
J gene: TRBJ2-3

CDR3 protein: CASSPDRALNTEAFF
CDR3 DNA: TGTGCCAGCAGTCCTGACAGGGCACTGAACACTGAAGCTTTCTTT
V gene: TRBV5-6
clone size: -
D gene: TRBD1
J gene: TRBJ1-1

CDR3 protein: CASSPSGGVPSTDTQYF
CDR3 DNA: TGTGCCAGCAGCCCGAGTGGCGGGGTACCTAGCACAGATACGCAGTATTTT
V gene: TRBV9
clone size: -
D gene: -
J gene: TRBJ2-3

CDR3 protein: CSVAWEFSYEQYF
CDR3 DNA: TGCAGCGTGGCGTGGGAGTTCTCCTACGAGCAGTACTTC
V gene: TRBV29-1
clone size: -
D gene: -
J gene: TRBJ2-7

CDR3 protein: CAISESIVAGYEQYF
CDR3 DNA: TGTGCCATCAGTGAGTCGATAGTTGCAGGCTACGAGCAGTACTTC
V gene: TRBV10-3
clone size: -
D gene: -
J gene: TRBJ2-7

CDR3 protein: CASSPAGPKWDIQYF
CDR3 DNA: TGTGCCAGCAGTCCCGCCGGACCTAAATGGGACATTCAGTACTTC
V gene: TRBV27
clone size: -
D gene: -
J gene: TRBJ2-4

CDR3 protein: CSGQGGDYNEQFF
CDR3 DNA: TGCAGCGGGCAGGGGGGGGACTACAATGAGCAGTTCTTC
V gene: TRBV29-1
clone size: -
D gene: -
J gene: TRBJ2-1

CDR3 protein: CASSLGGYQFF
CDR3 DNA: TGTGCCAGCAGCTTGGGGGGCTATCAGTTCTTC
V gene: TRBV5-6
clone size: -
D gene: -
J gene: TRBJ2-1

CDR3 protein: CASRSGTGGFDEQYF
CDR3 DNA: TGTGCCAGCCGGTCAGGGACAGGGGGCTTTGACGAGCAGTACTTC
V gene: TRBV7-9
clone size: -
D gene: TRBD1
J gene: TRBJ2-7

CDR3 protein: CASSPGAGKYNEQFF
CDR3 DNA: TGTGCCAGCTCACCAGGCGCGGGGAAGTACAATGAGCAGTTCTTC
V gene: TRBV18
clone size: -
D gene: -
J gene: TRBJ2-1

CDR3 protein: CASSEGYEQYF
CDR3 DNA: TGTGCCAGCAGTGAGGGCTACGAGCAGTACTTC
V gene: TRBV2
clone size: -
D gene: -
J gene: TRBJ2-7

CDR3 protein: CSVIASTNEKLFF
CDR3 DNA: TGCAGCGTCATCGCAAGTACTAATGAAAAACTGTTTTTT
V gene: TRBV29-1
clone size: -
D gene: -
J gene: TRBJ1-4

CDR3 protein: CSVGLTDMAFF
CDR3 DNA: TGCAGCGTTGGGCTCACCGACATGGCTTTCTTT
V gene: TRBV29-1
clone size: -
D gene: -
J gene: TRBJ1-1

CDR3 protein: CASSAPLGIGSTDTQYF
CDR3 DNA: TGTGCCAGCAGCGCCCCGCTAGGAATCGGTAGCACAGATACGCAGTATTTT
V gene: TRBV9
clone size: -
D gene: -
J gene: TRBJ2-3

CDR3 protein: CASSLLGGANEQFF
CDR3 DNA: TGTGCCAGCAGCTTATTAGGGGGGGCGAATGAGCAGTTCTTC
V gene: TRBV11-1
clone size: -
D gene: -
J gene: TRBJ2-1

CDR3 protein: CAISLSSYNEQFF
CDR3 DNA: TGTGCCATCTCCCTAAGCTCCTACAATGAGCAGTTCTTC
V gene: TRBV10-3
clone size: few
D gene: -
J gene: TRBJ2-1

CDR3 protein: CASSLSTIGGKDF
CDR3 DNA: TGTGCCAGCAGCCTCTCGACTATAGGGGGCAAGGACTTC
V gene: TRBV7-9
clone size: -
D gene: TRBD1
J gene: TRBJ2-5

CDR3 protein: CASSFGTFQYF
CDR3 DNA: TGTGCCAGCAGCTTCGGGACTTTTCAGTATTTT
V gene: TRBV5-6
clone size: -
D gene: -
J gene: TRBJ2-3